A single sample gave rise to the 20 T cell receptor beta chains below, sequenced in a study of radiation and T cells in renal cell carcinoma. Regarding time point: blood 2 weeks post-SBRT. Treatment defined: 15 Gy SBRT to primary tumor, nephrectomy 4 weeks later. Clones were read by immunoSEQ multiplex PCR, and TCRdb kept only the in-frame ones, dropping some. The sample contains tens of thousands of clones, 75% to 85% of which appear only once. The specimen was blood, collected from a patient whose treatment included radiotherapy and nephrectomy. The receptors here all came from a woman in her 70s with renal cell carcinoma.

In its sample, this clone was seen many times. This rearrangement joins TRBV4-3 to TRBJ1-1; perhaps TRBD1 as D (6 bases). The germline V gene has CDR1 LGHNA and CDR2 YSLEER. Trimming took off 1 base at V and 6 bases at J, with 12 bases between the two ends. The CDR3 sequence is 14 residues long. The CDR3 DNA reads TGCGCCAGCAGCCAAGGACAGGATAGGGCTGAAGCTTTCTTT. It codes for CASSQGQDRAEAFF.

The rearrangement uses TRBV7-2 and TRBJ1-2; 7 bases are shared with TRBD1. Germline V gene data show CDR1 as SGHTA and CDR2 as FQGNSA. J gave up 4 bases and V 2 bases, and 7 bases lay outside the gene matches. This CDR3 is built from 15 residues. Here the CDR3 reads CASSLIGRGIYGYTF. CDR3 bases: TGTGCCAGCAGCTTAATTGGCAGGGGGATCTATGGCTACACCTTC. Full variable domain (remainder filled in from reference TRBV7-2 and TRBJ1-2): GAGVSQSPSNKVTEKGKDVELRCDPISGHTALYWYRQSLGQGLEFLIYFQGNSAPDKSGLPSDRFSAERTGGSVSTLTIQRTQQEDSAVYLCASSLIGRGIYGYTFGSGTRLTVV.

V is TRBV9 and J is TRBJ2-6, with TRBD2 identical over 7 bases. CDR1 and CDR2 from the germline V gene are SGDLS and YYNGEE. The CDR3 covers 16 residues. V was pared by 4 bases and J by 3 bases, with 7 bases of the junction left unmatched. CDR3 region: CASSSLGGVGANVLTF. CDR3 nucleotide sequence: TGTGCCAGCAGCTCCCTTGGGGGGGTTGGGGCCAACGTCCTGACTTTC.

The V and J genes are TRBV10-3 and TRBJ1-1; D might be TRBD1 (6 bases). The CDR3 consists of 14 residues. The V end was cut by 3 bases, the J end by 4 bases, with 12 bases between. CDR1 is ENHRY and CDR2 is SYGVKD in the germline V gene. The CDR3 loop reads CAISDKRGATEAFF. Here the CDR3 DNA reads TGTGCCATCAGTGATAAGAGGGGGGCCACTGAAGCTTTCTTT.

The chain recombines TRBV4-2 with TRBJ2-1; tentative D call: TRBD1 (5 bases). Germline V gene lookup returns CDR1 LGHNA and CDR2 YNFKEQ. This CDR3 comprises 13 residues. The germline V and J ends were trimmed by 1 base and 8 bases, with 9 bases remaining between them. DNA for the CDR3: TGTGCCAGCAGCCAAGGGCTAGGGGATGAGCAGTTCTTC. This encodes CASSQGLGDEQFF.

The chain carries TRBV9 and TRBJ1-5; TRBD1 might be the D (5 bases). The V gene's germline CDR1 is SGDLS and CDR2 YYNGEE. V gave up 0 bases and J gave up 3 bases, with 10 bases separating them. The CDR3 loop spans 15 amino acids. CDR3 in amino acids: CASSVGGRINQPQHF. The CDR3 nucleotides read TGTGCCAGCAGCGTAGGGGGACGGATCAATCAGCCCCAGCATTTT.

This clone was seen just once. The V gene is TRBV6-1, the J gene TRBJ1-3; possible D gene TRBD1, 5 bases. CDR1 and CDR2 from the germline V gene are MNHNS and SASEGT. This CDR3 is 14 amino acids long. Trimming took off 8 bases at V and 1 base at J, with 12 bases between the two ends. The CDR3 DNA reads TGTGCCAGCTTACGGGGGGAATCTGGAAACACCATATATTTT. Translation: CASLRGESGNTIYF.

This chain uses TRBV4-1 with TRBJ1-2, with TRBD1 matching over 7 bases. The J segment lost 8 bases and the V segment lost 1 base, leaving 7 bases of the junction unmatched. The CDR3 consists of 14 residues. Germline V gives CDR1 MGHRA, CDR2 YSYEKL. In nucleotides, the CDR3 is TGCGCCAGCAGCCAAGCTGACAGGGAGGGAGGCTACACCTTC. Its protein is CASSQADREGGYTF.

V gene TRBV7-3 combines with J gene TRBJ2-3; D is possibly TRBD1 or TRBD2 (5 bases each). V was shortened by 0 bases and J by 1 base, with 11 bases between the two germline ends. This CDR3 has 16 amino acids. Germline CDR1 reads SGHTA; CDR2 reads FQGTGA. In DNA form, the CDR3 reads TGTGCCAGCAGCTTAACCACCCTGGGGGGCACAGATACGCAGTATTTT. Translation gives CASSLTTLGGTDTQYF.

The chain combines TRBV6-5 with TRBJ1-2; tentatively, D is TRBD1 (6 bases). Per the germline V gene, CDR1 is MNHEY and CDR2 is SVGAGI. CDR3 length: 14 residues. Trimming removed 6 bases from V and 8 bases from J, with 19 bases in between. In nucleotides, the CDR3 is TGTGCCAGCAGCTCCGGGACACCTTCGCTCGGCTACACCTTC. This encodes CASSSGTPSLGYTF.

This rearrangement joins TRBV6-1 to TRBJ1-5; 11 bases map to TRBD1. CDR3 size: 15 residues. Looked up from germline, CDR1 is MNHNS and CDR2 is SASEGT. Trimming removed 6 bases from V and 5 bases from J; junction bases left unmatched: 6. CDR3 protein: CASRRTGGQDQPQHF. The CDR3 nucleotides are TGTGCCAGCAGACGGACAGGGGGCCAGGATCAGCCCCAGCATTTT.

This chain links TRBV27 with TRBJ2-2; a weak D match, TRBD2 (6 bases). CDR3 length: 15 amino acids. Trimming removed 6 bases from V and 5 bases from J, with 16 bases in between. CDR1 and CDR2 from the germline V gene are MNHEY and SMNVEV (reference sequence). This CDR3 reads CASSPGLMGTGELFF. The CDR3 DNA sequence: TGTGCCAGCAGCCCGGGACTGATGGGTACCGGGGAGCTGTTTTTT.

This clone is a singleton in its sample. The genes are TRBV6-1 and TRBJ1-6; tentatively, D is TRBD1 (6 bases). V lost 4 bases, J lost 0 bases, and 16 bases lay in between. Germline values: CDR1 MNHNS, CDR2 SASEGT. The CDR3 extends over 18 amino acids. The CDR3 loop reads CASSASDSAHSYNSPLHF. The CDR3 bases are TGTGCCAGCAGTGCGTCGGACAGTGCCCACTCCTATAATTCACCCCTCCACTTT.

The chain has TRBV6-1 and TRBJ2-1, with D hard to call. CDR1 MNHNS and CDR2 SASEGT come from the germline V gene. The CDR3 totals 12 residues. Deletions cut 2 bases from V and 4 bases from J, with 3 bases between. The CDR3 region is CASSEQYNEQFF. CDR3 nucleotide sequence: TGTGCCAGCAGTGAACAATACAATGAGCAGTTCTTC.

V and J are TRBV6-1 and TRBJ1-2, with 7 bases lining up with TRBD1. V lost 1 base to trimming and J lost 2 bases; unmatched junction nucleotides: 7. CDR1 and CDR2 (germline): MNHNS, SASEGT. The CDR3 length is 16 residues. This CDR3 reads CASSEEKGAQNYGYTF. CDR3 in DNA: TGTGCCAGCAGTGAAGAGAAGGGGGCCCAGAACTATGGCTACACCTTC.

The V gene is TRBV6-6, the J gene TRBJ2-7; D not resolved. The V gene's germline CDR1 is MNHNY and CDR2 SVGAGI (reference sequence). CDR3 length: 10 residues. The V end lost 6 bases, the J end lost 3 bases, and 3 bases lay between the germline ends. CDR3 region: CASSHYEQYF. The DNA of the CDR3 is TGTGCCAGCAGCCACTACGAGCAGTACTTC.

The gene calls are TRBV9 and TRBJ2-1; D gene unclear. CDR1 is SGDLS, CDR2 YYNGEE, per germline. The CDR3 spans 12 residues. The ends were cut back, 4 bases at V and 8 bases at J, with 10 bases in the middle. CDR3 sequence (DNA): TGTGCCAGCAGCTCGCGAGTGGATGAGCAGTTCTTC. Translated, it gives CASSSRVDEQFF.

The chain couples TRBV27 to TRBJ1-1; D gene ambiguous. CDR1 and CDR2 (germline): MNHEY, SMNVEV (reference sequence). CDR3 length equals 13 residues. Trimming took 7 bases from V and 2 from J, leaving 11 bases between them. CDR3 amino acids: CASKKRVNTEAFF. CDR3 coding DNA: TGTGCCAGCAAGAAAAGGGTTAACACTGAAGCTTTCTTT.

The chain recombines TRBV7-2 with TRBJ2-1; 15 bases are shared with TRBD2. The CDR3 runs 17 residues. Germline V gene lookup returns CDR1 SGHTA and CDR2 FQGNSA. V gave up 7 bases and J gave up 8 bases; unmatched junction bases: 12. CDR3 sequence (DNA): TGTGCCAGCAACCCAGGCCTGGGACTAGCGGGAGGTGATGAGCAGTTCTTC. As protein: CASNPGLGLAGGDEQFF.

V and J are TRBV19 and TRBJ2-7, with a possible D match to TRBD2 (6 bases). V was pared by 4 bases and J by 2 bases, with 12 bases between. The germline V gene encodes CDR1 LNHDA and CDR2 SQIVND (reference sequence). This CDR3 is built from 14 residues. DNA of the CDR3: TGTGCCAGTAGTACCCCGGGGGAGCCCTACGAGCAGTACTTC. Translating gives CASSTPGEPYEQYF.